These 10 T cell receptor beta chains were sequenced from one sample in a study of identical twins. In TCRdb, the 5' RACE reads were re-called with MiXCR into one record per CDR3 protein. The data hold approximately 700,000 distinct CDR3 sequences, with 15% to 20% observed a single time. Another study also made use of these data, one on T cells expressing NK-cell markers.

The specimen sequenced was PBMCs. The receptor source for this set is a woman between 18 and 29 years old in good health.

This clonotype was seen only a few times. The chain employs TRBV6-4 and TRBJ1-5; maybe TRBD1 (6 bases). The V gene's germline CDR1 is MRHNA and CDR2 SNTAGT. This CDR3 region has 15 residues. V lost 2 bases to trimming and J lost 7 bases, with 15 bases between them. As DNA, the CDR3 is TGTGCCAGCAGTGACACAACAGGGTCAAGGCAGCCCCAGCATTTT. It codes for CASSDTTGSRQPQHF.

V and J are TRBV20-1 and TRBJ2-1; TRBD2 matches at 7 bases. This CDR3 is 11 amino acids long. In germline, CDR1 is DFQATT, CDR2 SNEGSKA (reference sequence). This CDR3 is CSQASGNEQFF. The CDR3 DNA follows: TGCAGCCAGGCTAGCGGAAATGAGCAGTTCTTC.

The sample holds a few counts of this clonotype. This chain uses TRBV7-2 with TRBJ2-4; 12 bases agree with TRBD2. The V gene's germline CDR1 is SGHTA and CDR2 FQGNSA. The CDR3 runs 15 residues. V was clipped by 6 bases and J by 9 bases; unmatched bases: 9. CDR3 region: CASSPLAGGSAIQYF. The CDR3 DNA sequence: TGTGCCAGCAGTCCCCTAGCGGGAGGGTCGGCCATTCAGTACTTC.

The chain has TRBV9 and TRBJ2-1, with 7 bases aligning to TRBD2. Germline CDR1 and CDR2: SGDLS and YYNGEE. V shed 3 bases and J 8 bases; nucleotides not matched to a gene: 8. The CDR3 length is 14 residues. The CDR3 DNA follows: TGTGCCAGCAGCGAAGACGGGGGGATGGATGAGCAGTTCTTC. It specifies CASSEDGGMDEQFF.

This chain links TRBV12-3 or TRBV12-4 with TRBJ2-5; D possibly corresponds to TRBD1 (5 bases). With 6 bases removed from V and 2 bases from J, the gap between germline ends came to 13 bases. The CDR3 is 14 residues long. CDR3 sequence: CASSLGRAQETQYF. CDR3 nucleotide sequence: TGTGCCAGCAGCCTCGGCAGGGCTCAAGAGACCCAGTACTTC.

V and J are TRBV10-3 and TRBJ2-7; 8 bases line up with TRBD2. V lost 4 bases and J lost 1; bases outside the gene matches: 6. Germline CDR1 reads ENHRY; CDR2 reads SYGVKD. The CDR3 has 15 amino acids. The DNA of the CDR3 is TGTGCCATCAGTGTTCGTACTAGCGGATCCTACGAGCAGTACTTC. Amino acids: CAISVRTSGSYEQYF.

The genes are TRBV10-1 and TRBJ2-7, with 15 bases matching TRBD2. The ends lost 7 bases at V and 0 bases at J; junction bases unmatched: 7. Germline lookup yields CDR1 WNHNN and CDR2 SYGVQD (reference sequence). The CDR3 is 17 residues long. The chain's CDR3 is CASNGLAGGHSSYEQYF. The CDR3, as DNA: TGCGCCAGCAACGGACTAGCGGGGGGGCATAGCTCCTACGAGCAGTACTTC.

The V call is TRBV2, the J call TRBJ1-1; TRBD1 aligns across 7 bases. Germline V CDR1 and CDR2: SNHLY, FYNNEI. The junction had 9 bases not matched to a gene; V was cut back by 6 bases and J by 11 bases. The CDR3 has 12 amino acids. CDR3 sequence reads: CASREGARAAFF. As DNA, the CDR3 is TGTGCCAGCAGGGAGGGGGCACGTGCTGCTTTCTTT.

The V gene is TRBV9, the J gene TRBJ1-5, with 10 bases that match TRBD1. The CDR3 extends over 16 amino acids. V shed 3 bases and J 3 bases; nucleotides not matched to a gene: 6. Germline CDR1 reads SGDLS; CDR2 reads YYNGEE. The CDR3: CASSATGTGVNQPQHF. Written as DNA, the CDR3 is TGTGCCAGCAGCGCGACCGGGACAGGGGTCAATCAGCCCCAGCATTTT.

The J gene is TRBJ2-7, the V gene TRBV6-1; tentatively, D is TRBD1 or TRBD2 (6 bases each). The CDR3 consists of 17 residues. Deletions cut 6 bases from V and 4 bases from J, with 25 bases between. Germline loops: CDR1 MNHNS, CDR2 SASEGT. Here the CDR3 reads CASRDTRGRGLVYEQYF. In DNA, the CDR3 is TGTGCCAGCAGAGATACACGGGGGCGGGGATTGGTGTACGAGCAGTACTTC.